The 5 T cell receptor beta chains reported below all come from one sample, sequenced in a study of shared clonotypes between healthy human individuals. Naive CD8 cells were CD45RO-negative, positively selected for CCR7, excluding terminally differentiated effector memory CD45RA+ cells. The assay was immunoSEQ multiplex PCR, and TCRdb's table has in-frame clones only and misses some. The sample consists of about 2 million clones, about 95% of them appearing once. The sample comprised naive CD8+ T cells sorted from blood. The receptors stem from a man aged 18 to 30 in good health.

This sequence joins TRBV13 and TRBJ2-1; D gene ambiguous. This CDR3 spans 13 amino acids. Trimming took off 2 bases at V and 8 bases at J, with 10 bases between the two ends. Germline V gene sequence: CDR1 PRHDT, CDR2 FYEKMQ (reference sequence). The CDR3 spells CASSLSAPDEQFF. The CDR3 DNA reads as TGTGCCAGCAGCTTATCAGCCCCAGATGAGCAGTTCTTC.

V and J are TRBV10-3 and TRBJ1-1; no firm D call. The germline V and J ends were trimmed by 2 bases and 4 bases, with 14 bases remaining between them. The CDR3 sequence is 15 residues long. Germline V gives CDR1 ENHRY, CDR2 SYGVKD. CDR3 DNA: TGTGCCATCAGTGAGGGGTCAGTTTTATCCACTGAAGCTTTCTTT. Protein product: CAISEGSVLSTEAFF.

As to this clone: The same CDR3 also results from other DNA sequences found in this sample. The chain recombines TRBV5-1 with TRBJ2-5; 9 bases align to TRBD1. The J segment lost 5 bases and the V segment lost 4 bases, leaving 6 bases of the junction unmatched. Germline values: CDR1 SGHRS, CDR2 YFSETQ. CDR3 size: 14 residues. As DNA, the CDR3 is TGCGCCAGCAGCCTGGGACAGGGTGACGAGACCCAGTACTTC. It specifies CASSLGQGDETQYF. The variable domain in full, completed from reference TRBV5-1 and TRBJ2-5, reads KAGVTQTPRYLIKTRGQQVTLSCSPISGHRSVSWYQQTPGQGLQFLFEYFSETQRNKGNFPGRFSGRQFSNSRSEMNVSTLELGDSALYLCASSLGQGDETQYFGPGTRLLVL.

V and J are TRBV11-2 and TRBJ2-1, with 10 nucleotides matching TRBD2. J gave up 3 bases and V 6 bases, and 2 bases lay outside the gene matches. Germline-derived CDR1 and CDR2 are SGHAT and FQNNGV. This CDR3 is built from 14 residues. CDR3 coding DNA: TGTGCCAGCAGTTGGACTAGCGGCTACAATGAGCAGTTCTTC. The encoded protein is CASSWTSGYNEQFF.

The chain is built from TRBV13 and TRBJ2-5; possible D gene TRBD1, 6 bases. Trimming removed 1 base at V and 7 bases at J, with 10 bases between. The CDR3 has 13 residues. Per germline, CDR1 PRHDT and CDR2 FYEKMQ (reference sequence). CDR3 amino acids: CASSLVLGGTQYF. The CDR3 coding sequence is TGTGCCAGCAGCTTAGTCCTAGGGGGGACCCAGTACTTC.